This T cell receptor beta chain emerged from a study of cytomegalovirus exposure and HLA in healthy donors. Study observations and caveats: Analysis was carried out at a later point, and it linked a missense DCLRE1C variant to TCR beta V- and J-gene trimming.

Amplification used 60 Vbeta primers and 13 Jbeta primers. The table came from immunoSEQ multiplex PCR; TCRdb's copy has only in-frame clones and leaves some out. The sample includes roughly 110,000 clones, around 76% seen only once; the top ten take roughly 6%. Worth noting for this clone: The antigen is not known.

The clonotype comes from a woman aged 45-59 years in good health and CMV-seropositive. The sample consisted of PBMCs.

The CDR3 sequence is CASSLAYTDTQYF. In DNA, the CDR3 is TGTGCCAGCAGCTTAGCCTACACAGATACGCAGTATTTT. The chain uses TRBV11-1 and TRBJ2-3; D is unresolved. V was pared by 0 bases and J by 2 bases, with 3 bases between. Germline loops: CDR1 SGHAT, CDR2 FQDESV (reference sequence). This CDR3 is built from 13 residues.